This T cell receptor beta chain was captured in a study of cytomegalovirus exposure and HLA in healthy donors. Study background: The same platform was used for the 130 or so validation repertoires and the approximately 670 first-cohort repertoires, a later analysis reported.

Findings and limits, study-wide: The investigators catalogued about 170 TCR beta chains as cytomegalovirus-associated. One later analysis, an examination of the roughly 130 validation repertoires, found that first-cohort TCR clusters tended to co-occur in them.

Measured with immunoSEQ multiplex PCR; TCRdb has only the in-frame clones, and not every one. The data show about 150,000 clones, 70% to 90% seen once. The count of this clone is one. The antigen remains undetermined. This CDR3 contains 17 residues. CDR1 is LGHNA, CDR2 YNFKEQ, per germline. Losses at the gene ends were 7 bases for V and 5 bases for J; bases not matched to a gene: 16. The source material was PBMCs. The TCR sequence derives from a human donor in good health. The chain uses TRBV4-2 and TRBJ2-1; 8 bases are shared with TRBD2. CDR3: CASTHRTSGSHDNEQFF. The CDR3 DNA reads TGTGCCAGCACTCACCGGACGAGCGGGAGCCACGACAATGAGCAGTTCTTC.